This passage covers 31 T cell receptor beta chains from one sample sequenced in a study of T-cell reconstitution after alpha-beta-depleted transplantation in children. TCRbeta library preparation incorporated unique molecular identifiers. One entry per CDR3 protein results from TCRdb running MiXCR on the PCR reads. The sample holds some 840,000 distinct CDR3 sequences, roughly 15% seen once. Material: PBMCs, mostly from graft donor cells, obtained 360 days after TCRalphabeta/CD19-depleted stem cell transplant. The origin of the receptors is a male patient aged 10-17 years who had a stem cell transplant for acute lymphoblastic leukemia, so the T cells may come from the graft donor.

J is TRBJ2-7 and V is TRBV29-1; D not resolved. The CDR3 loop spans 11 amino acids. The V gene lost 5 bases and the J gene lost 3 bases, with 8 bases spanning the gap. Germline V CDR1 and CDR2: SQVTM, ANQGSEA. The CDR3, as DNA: TGCAGCGTTCCAAGCGACTACGAGCAGTACTTC. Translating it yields CSVPSDYEQYF.

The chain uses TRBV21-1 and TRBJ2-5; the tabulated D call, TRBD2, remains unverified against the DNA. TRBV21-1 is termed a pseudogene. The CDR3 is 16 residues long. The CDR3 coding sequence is TGTGCCAGCAGCAAAGCGAGGAGGGGGAGGAGAGAGACCCAGTACTTC. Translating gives CASSKARRGRRETQYF.

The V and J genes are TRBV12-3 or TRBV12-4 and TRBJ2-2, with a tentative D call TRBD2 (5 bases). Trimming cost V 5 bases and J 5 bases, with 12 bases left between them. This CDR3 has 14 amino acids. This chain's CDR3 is CASSPPPGTGELFF. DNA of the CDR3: TGTGCCAGCAGTCCCCCGCCGGGGACCGGGGAGCTGTTTTTT.

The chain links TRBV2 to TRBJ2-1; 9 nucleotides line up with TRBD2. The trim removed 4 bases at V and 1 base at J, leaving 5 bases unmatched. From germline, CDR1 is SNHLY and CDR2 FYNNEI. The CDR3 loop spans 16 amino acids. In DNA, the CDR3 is TGTGCCAGCAGTGCCTTAGCGGGAGTGTCCTACAATGAGCAGTTCTTC. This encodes CASSALAGVSYNEQFF.

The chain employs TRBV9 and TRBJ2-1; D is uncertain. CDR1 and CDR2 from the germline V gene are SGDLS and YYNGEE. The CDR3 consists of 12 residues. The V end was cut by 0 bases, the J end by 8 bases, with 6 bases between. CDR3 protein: CASSVDSYEQFF. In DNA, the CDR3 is TGTGCCAGCAGCGTAGACAGCTATGAGCAGTTCTTC.

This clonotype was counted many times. CDR3 bases: TGTGCCAGCAGTTTCAAAGGGGCTTCACCCCTCCACTTT. It encodes CASSFKGASPLHF. The chain links TRBV6-5 to TRBJ1-6, with a tentative D call TRBD1 (5 bases). Trimming left V 4 bases short and J 9 bases short, with 10 bases between. The germline V gene has CDR1 MNHEY and CDR2 SVGAGI. The CDR3 covers 13 residues.

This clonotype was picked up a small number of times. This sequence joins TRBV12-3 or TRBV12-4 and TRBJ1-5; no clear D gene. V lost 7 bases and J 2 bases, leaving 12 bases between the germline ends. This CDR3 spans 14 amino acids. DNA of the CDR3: TGTGCCAGCATCTTGAGTGGGGGCAATCAGCCCCAGCATTTT. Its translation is CASILSGGNQPQHF.

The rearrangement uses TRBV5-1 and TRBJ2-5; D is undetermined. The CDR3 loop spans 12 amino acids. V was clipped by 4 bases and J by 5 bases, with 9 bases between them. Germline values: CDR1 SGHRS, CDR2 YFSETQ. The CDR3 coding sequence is TGCGCCAGCAGCCGAGTTTCGGAGACCCAGTACTTC. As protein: CASSRVSETQYF.

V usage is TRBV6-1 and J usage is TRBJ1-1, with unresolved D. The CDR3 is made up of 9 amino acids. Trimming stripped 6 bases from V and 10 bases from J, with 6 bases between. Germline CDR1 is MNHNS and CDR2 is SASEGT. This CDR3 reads CASRARAFF. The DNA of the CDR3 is TGTGCCAGCAGAGCCAGAGCTTTCTTT.

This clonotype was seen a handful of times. The CDR3 sequence is CASSWPGLAGVTGELFF. CDR3 nucleotides: TGCGCCAGCAGCTGGCCGGGACTAGCGGGAGTCACCGGGGAGCTGTTTTTT. This rearrangement joins TRBV5-1 to TRBJ2-2; TRBD2 matches 14 bases. With V trimmed by 3 bases and J by 4 bases, 5 bases remained unmatched. The CDR3 extends over 17 amino acids. Germline CDR1 reads SGHRS; CDR2 reads YFSETQ.

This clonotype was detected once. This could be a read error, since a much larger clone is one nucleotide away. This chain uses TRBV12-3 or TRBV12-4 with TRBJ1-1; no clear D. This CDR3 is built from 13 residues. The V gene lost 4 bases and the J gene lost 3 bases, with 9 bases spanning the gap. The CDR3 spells CASSWVFYTEAFF. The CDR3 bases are TGTGCCAGCAGTTGGGTGTTTTACACTGAAGCTTTCTTT.

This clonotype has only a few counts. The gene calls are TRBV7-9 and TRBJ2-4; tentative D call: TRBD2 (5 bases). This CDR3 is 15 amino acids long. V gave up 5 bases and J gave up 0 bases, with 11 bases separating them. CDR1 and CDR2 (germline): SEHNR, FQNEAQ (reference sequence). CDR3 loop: CASSPEVLAKNIQYF. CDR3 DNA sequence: TGTGCCAGCAGCCCGGAGGTCCTAGCCAAAAACATTCAGTACTTC.

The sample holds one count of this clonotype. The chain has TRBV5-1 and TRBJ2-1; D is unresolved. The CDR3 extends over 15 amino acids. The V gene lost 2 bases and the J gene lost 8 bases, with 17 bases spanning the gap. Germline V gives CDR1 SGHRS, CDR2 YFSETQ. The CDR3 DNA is TGCGCCAGCAGCTTAAGGCGGTTTGAAGTATATGAGCAGTTCTTC. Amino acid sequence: CASSLRRFEVYEQFF.

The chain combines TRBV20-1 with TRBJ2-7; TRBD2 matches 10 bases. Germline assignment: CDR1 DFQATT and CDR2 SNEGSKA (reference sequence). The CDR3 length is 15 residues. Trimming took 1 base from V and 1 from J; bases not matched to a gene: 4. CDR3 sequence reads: CSARGELAGSYEQYF. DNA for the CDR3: TGCAGTGCTAGAGGTGAACTAGCGGGGTCCTACGAGCAGTACTTC.

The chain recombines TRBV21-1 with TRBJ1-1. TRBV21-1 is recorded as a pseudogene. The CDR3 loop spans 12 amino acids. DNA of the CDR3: TGTGCCAGCAGCAAAATTGGGCCTGAAGCTTTCTTT. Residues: CASSKIGPEAFF.

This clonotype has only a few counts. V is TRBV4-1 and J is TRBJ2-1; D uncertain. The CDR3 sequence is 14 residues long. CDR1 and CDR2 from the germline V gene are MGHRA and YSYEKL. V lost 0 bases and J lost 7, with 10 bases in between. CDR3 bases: TGCGCCAGCAGCCAAGATTCTAGTATAAATGAGCAGTTCTTC. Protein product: CASSQDSSINEQFF.

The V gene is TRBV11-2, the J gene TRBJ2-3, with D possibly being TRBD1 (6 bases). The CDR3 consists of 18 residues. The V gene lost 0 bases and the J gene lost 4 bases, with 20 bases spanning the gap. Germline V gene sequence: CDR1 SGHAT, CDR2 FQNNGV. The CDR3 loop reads CASSLEFAARGLADTQYF. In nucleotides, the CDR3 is TGTGCCAGCAGCTTAGAGTTCGCGGCCAGGGGCCTTGCAGATACGCAGTATTTT.

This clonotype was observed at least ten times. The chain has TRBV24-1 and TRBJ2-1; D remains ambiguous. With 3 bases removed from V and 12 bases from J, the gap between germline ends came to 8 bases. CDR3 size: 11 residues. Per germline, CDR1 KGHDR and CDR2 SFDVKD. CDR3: CATSDGELQFF. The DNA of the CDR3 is TGTGCCACCAGTGATGGCGAGCTGCAGTTCTTC.

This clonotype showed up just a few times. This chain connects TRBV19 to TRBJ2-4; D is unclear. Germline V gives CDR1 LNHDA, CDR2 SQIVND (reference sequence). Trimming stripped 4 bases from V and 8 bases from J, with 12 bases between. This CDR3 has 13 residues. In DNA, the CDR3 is TGTGCCAGTAGTAGGGTCGCGACGGACATTCAGTACTTC. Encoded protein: CASSRVATDIQYF.

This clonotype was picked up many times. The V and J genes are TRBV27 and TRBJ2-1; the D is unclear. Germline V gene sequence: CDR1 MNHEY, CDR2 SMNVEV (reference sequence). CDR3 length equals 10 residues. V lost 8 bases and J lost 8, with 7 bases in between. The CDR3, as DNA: TGTGCCAGCGGCCTTTATGAGCAGTTCTTC. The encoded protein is CASGLYEQFF.

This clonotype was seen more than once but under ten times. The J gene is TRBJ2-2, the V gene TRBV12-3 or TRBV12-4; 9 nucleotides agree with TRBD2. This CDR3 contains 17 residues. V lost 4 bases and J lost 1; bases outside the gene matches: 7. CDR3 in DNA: TGTGCCAGCAGTTCAACTAGCGGGTTTGAGAACACCGGGGAGCTGTTTTTT. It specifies CASSSTSGFENTGELFF.

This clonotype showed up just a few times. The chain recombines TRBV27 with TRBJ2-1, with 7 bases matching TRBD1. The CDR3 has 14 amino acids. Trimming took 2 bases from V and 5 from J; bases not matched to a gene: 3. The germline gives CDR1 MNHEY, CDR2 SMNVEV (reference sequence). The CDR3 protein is CASSLDGTDNEQFF. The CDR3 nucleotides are TGTGCCAGCAGTTTAGATGGGACAGACAATGAGCAGTTCTTC.

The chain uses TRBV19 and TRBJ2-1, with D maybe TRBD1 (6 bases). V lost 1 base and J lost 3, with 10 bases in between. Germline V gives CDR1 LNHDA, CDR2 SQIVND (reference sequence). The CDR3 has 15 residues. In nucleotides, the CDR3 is TGTGCCAGTAGTATAGTACCAGGGGACTACAATGAGCAGTTCTTC. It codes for CASSIVPGDYNEQFF.

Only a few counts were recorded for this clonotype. The CDR3 nucleotides read TGCAGTATCGACGGGACTAGCGGGGCTTCAGACCCGGAGTATTTT. This codes for CSIDGTSGASDPEYF. The rearrangement uses TRBV20-1 and TRBJ2-3; 13 bases map to TRBD2. Germline V gives CDR1 DFQATT, CDR2 SNEGSKA (reference sequence). V was pared by 8 bases and J by 13 bases, with 18 bases of the junction left unmatched. The CDR3 contains 15 residues.

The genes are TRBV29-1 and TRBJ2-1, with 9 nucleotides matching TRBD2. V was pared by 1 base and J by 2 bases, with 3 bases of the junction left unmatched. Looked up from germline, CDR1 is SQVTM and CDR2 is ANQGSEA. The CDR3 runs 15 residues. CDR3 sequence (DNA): TGCAGCGTTGAAGGACTAGCGGATACCTACAATGAGCAGTTCTTC. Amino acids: CSVEGLADTYNEQFF.

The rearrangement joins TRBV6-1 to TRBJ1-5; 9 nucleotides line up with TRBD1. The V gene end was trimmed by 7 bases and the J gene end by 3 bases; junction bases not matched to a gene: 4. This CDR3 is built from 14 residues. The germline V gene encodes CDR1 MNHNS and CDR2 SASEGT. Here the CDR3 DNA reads TGTGCCAGCAAAGGACAGGGGAACAATCAGCCCCAGCATTTT. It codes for CASKGQGNNQPQHF.

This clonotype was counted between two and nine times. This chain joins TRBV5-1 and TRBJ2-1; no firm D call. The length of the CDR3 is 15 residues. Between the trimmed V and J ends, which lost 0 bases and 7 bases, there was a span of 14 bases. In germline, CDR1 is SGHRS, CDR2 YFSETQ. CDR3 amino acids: CASSLVGIQQNEQFF. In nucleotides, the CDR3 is TGCGCCAGCAGCTTGGTGGGGATCCAGCAGAATGAGCAGTTCTTC.

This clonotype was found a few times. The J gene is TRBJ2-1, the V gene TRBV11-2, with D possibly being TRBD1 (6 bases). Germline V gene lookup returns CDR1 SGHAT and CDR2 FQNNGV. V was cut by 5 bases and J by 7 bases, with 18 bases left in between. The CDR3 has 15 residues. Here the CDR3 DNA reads TGTGCCAGCAGCCTCATTGAGGGGGTAAAAAATGAGCAGTTCTTC. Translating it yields CASSLIEGVKNEQFF.

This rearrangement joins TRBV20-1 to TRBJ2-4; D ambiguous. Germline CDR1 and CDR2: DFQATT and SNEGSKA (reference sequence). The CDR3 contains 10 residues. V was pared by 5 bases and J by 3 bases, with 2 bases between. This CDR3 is CSAHKNIQYF. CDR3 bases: TGCAGTGCTCACAAAAACATTCAGTACTTC.

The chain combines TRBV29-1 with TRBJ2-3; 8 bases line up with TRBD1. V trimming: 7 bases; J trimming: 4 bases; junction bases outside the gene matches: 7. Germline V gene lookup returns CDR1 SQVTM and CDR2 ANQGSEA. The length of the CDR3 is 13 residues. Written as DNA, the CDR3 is TGCAGCGCCTTGGACAGGGTAGCAGATACGCAGTATTTT. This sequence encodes CSALDRVADTQYF.

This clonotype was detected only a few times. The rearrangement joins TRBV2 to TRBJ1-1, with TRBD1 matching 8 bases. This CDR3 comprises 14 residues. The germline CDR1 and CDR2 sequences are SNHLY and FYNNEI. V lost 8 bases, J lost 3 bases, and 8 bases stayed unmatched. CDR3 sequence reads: CASRGQGGYTEAFF. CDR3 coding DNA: TGTGCCAGCCGTGGACAGGGAGGTTACACTGAAGCTTTCTTT.